This T cell receptor (beta chain) was found in a study of blood T cell repertoires in COVID-19. For the study at large: T cells, B-cell-depleted T cells, or PBMCs supplied cDNA or gDNA.

The protocol was immunoSEQ multiplex PCR, while the TCRdb copy is restricted to in-frame clones and leaves out a portion. The sample yields fewer than 500,000 clones, 80% to 90% seen once. This clone was counted once. This sequence originates from a man aged 30 to 39 who had recovered from COVID-19. Sequencing was performed on PBMCs or T cells enriched from blood (not recorded which).

The CDR3 here is CATSGPGGLYLETQYF. The CDR3 region has the DNA TGTGCCACCAGTGGCCCTGGGGGACTCTACCTGGAGACCCAGTACTTC. The chain has TRBV24-1 and TRBJ2-5; possible D gene TRBD2, 6 bases. V was pared by 5 bases and J by 5 bases, with 20 bases between. Germline CDR1 and CDR2: KGHDR and SFDVKD. This CDR3 has 16 residues.